This T cell receptor beta chain came from a study of metastatic and nonmetastatic thyroid tumors (dated by TCRdb to 2018 to 2021). Context from the whole study: Repertoires were compared across peripheral blood and tumor or nodule tissue samples from malignant and benign thyroid patients. Here is what the overall study found, with its caveats: In both blood and tumor samples, malignant tumors were reported to have significantly higher TCR beta diversity than benign nodules.

This clone has at least ten counts. Its antigen target is currently unknown. No quality values exist for individual bases; no much larger clone is one base distant. None of the patients had been given any treatment before thyroid surgery. Using T-cell receptor beta sequencing, the researchers looked back retrospectively at clinical samples from patients, gathered between about 2012 and 2018. Inclusive of the bounding cysteine and phenylalanine, the CDR3 is 15 residues long. Solely the CDR3 DNA is kept, with 45 bases framed from the first base. The CDR1 and CDR2 encoded by the germline V gene (reference sequence) are DFQATT and SNEGSKA. V lost 1 base and J lost 2 bases, and the count of bases not matched to a germline gene is 5. Receptors were amplified or captured by PCR. Data came from an Illumina HiSeq 4000. High-throughput sequencing was used to profile the TCR beta-chain CDR3 region of each patient. The authors' analysis ran thus. A classifier to discriminate distant-metastatic papillary thyroid cancer patients was built from CDR3 differences across clinicopathological groups. Repertoire diversity was assessed with the Shannon index, and tumor-blood repertoire similarity with the Morisita-Horn index. The public reads were reprocessed in TCRdb via fastp at Q25 and MiXCR, keeping in-frame beta chains. What appears here as the V and J calls and clone size reflects TCRdb's work, not the paper's. The sample data list some 41,000 clones, and over 25% of these were observed just once. Of the sample, over 8% is held by the ten largest clones.

The V and J segments used are TRBV20-1 and TRBJ2-5; 9 bases in between match TRBD2. The specimen sequenced was blood. This TCR was sampled from a male donor with papillary thyroid cancer or a benign thyroid nodule (not recorded which). Some clones in this sample may be carry-over from other donors' samples. The CDR3 region has the sequence CSARVASGEQETQYF. Read as DNA, the sequence is TGCAGTGCTAGAGTGGCTAGCGGGGAACAAGAGACCCAGTACTTC.